One sample yielded the 31 T cell receptor beta chains listed below, sequenced in a study of metastatic and nonmetastatic thyroid tumors. Thyroid surgery had not been preceded by any treatment in any patient. TCRdb reprocessed the PCR reads via MiXCR. In the table there are about 20,000 clones, more than 10% of which are singletons. Specimen: blood. All receptors derive from a male donor with papillary thyroid cancer or a benign thyroid nodule (not recorded which). Some clones in this sample may be carry-over from other donors' samples.

By share of the sample, this clone is medium-sized. The rearrangement links TRBV6-1 to TRBJ2-3; 12 bases are shared with TRBD2. V shed 2 bases, J shed 4 bases, and the junction held 1 base outside the gene matches. This CDR3 has 15 amino acids. Per the germline V gene, CDR1 is MNHNS and CDR2 is SASEGT. In DNA form, the CDR3 reads TGTGCCAGCAGTGAACTAGCGGGAGGGCCAGATACGCAGTATTTT. This gives the protein CASSELAGGPDTQYF.

This clone was counted between two and nine times. One end of the junction varies from germline; a read error may be responsible. This chain joins TRBV6-4 and TRBJ2-7, with 8 positions matching TRBD1. This CDR3 is built from 14 residues. Germline CDR1 and CDR2: MRHNA and SNTAGT. For the CDR3, the DNA is TGTGTCAGCTCTGGGTGGGACAGGTCCGACGAGCAGTACTTC. Protein sequence: CVSSGWDRSDEQYF.

This chain joins TRBV30 and TRBJ1-1, with D uncertain. This CDR3 is built from 14 residues. Germline V gives CDR1 GTSNPN, CDR2 SVGIG (reference sequence). The V gene lost 2 bases and the J gene lost 0 bases, with 10 bases spanning the gap. The CDR3 sequence: CAWSKVRVNTEAFF. CDR3 sequence (DNA): TGTGCCTGGAGTAAGGTTAGGGTGAACACTGAAGCTTTCTTT.

This clone appeared many times. The chain has TRBV5-1 and TRBJ2-5; D may match TRBD1 or TRBD2 (5 bases each). Germline CDR1 SGHRS, CDR2 YFSETQ. CDR3 length equals 16 residues. The V end was cut by 4 bases, the J end by 5 bases, with 21 bases between. DNA of the CDR3: TGCGCCAGCAGCAAAGGGACGTCTCTAGGTGGGGAGACCCAGTACTTC. It specifies CASSKGTSLGGETQYF.

This clone came up many times. This chain links TRBV9 with TRBJ2-1; D unclear. Trimming took off 4 bases at V and 10 bases at J, with 15 bases between the two ends. From germline, CDR1 is SGDLS and CDR2 YYNGEE. The CDR3 length is 13 residues. As DNA, the CDR3 is TGTGCCAGCAGCACCACGACCGGCAACGAGCAGTTCTTC. It translates to CASSTTTGNEQFF.

In its sample, this clone was seen many times. V usage is TRBV5-1 and J usage is TRBJ2-3; 12 nucleotides line up with TRBD2. After removal of 3 bases from V and 2 bases from J, the junction contained 4 bases not matched to a gene. Germline lookup yields CDR1 SGHRS and CDR2 YFSETQ. This CDR3 contains 16 residues. The CDR3 region is CASSYGTSGPTDTQYF. The DNA for the CDR3 is TGCGCCAGCAGCTACGGGACTAGCGGGCCCACAGATACGCAGTATTTT.

The rearrangement uses TRBV5-1 and TRBJ2-1, with 7 nucleotides matching TRBD1. J was trimmed by 4 bases and V by 5 bases; bases with no gene match: 9. CDR3 length equals 15 residues. The germline V gene has CDR1 SGHRS and CDR2 YFSETQ. The CDR3 nucleotides read TGCGCCAGCAGAATCTATCCGGGACAGTACAATGAGCAGTTCTTC. Translating it yields CASRIYPGQYNEQFF.

Points on this clone: A clone one base away is much larger, so this may be a read error. This specimen includes other DNA sequences encoding the same CDR3. The chain recombines TRBV5-1 with TRBJ1-1; D is uncertain. The V gene lost 6 bases and the J gene lost 7 bases, with 22 bases spanning the gap. The CDR3 covers 15 residues. Germline lookup yields CDR1 SGHRS and CDR2 YFSETQ. The DNA of the CDR3 is TGCGCCAGCAACCCGGTGGGTAGTAAGATCATTGAAGCTTTCTTT. This codes for CASNPVGSKIIEAFF.

The table lists this clone with a count of one. The chain recombines TRBV18 with TRBJ1-1, with D maybe TRBD1 (5 bases). Germline values: CDR1 KGHSH, CDR2 LQKENI. V lost 6 bases to trimming and J lost 4 bases, with 15 bases between them. This CDR3 comprises 14 residues. CDR3 nucleotide sequence: TGTGCCAGCTCCACCTCTGGGGGGACCACTGAAGCTTTCTTT. The encoded protein is CASSTSGGTTEAFF.

A few counts support this clone. The sample holds other DNA sequences that translate to the same CDR3. This chain joins TRBV11-2 and TRBJ2-7; 7 bases line up with TRBD2. The trim removed 0 bases at V and 2 bases at J, leaving 7 bases unmatched. The germline CDR1 and CDR2 sequences are SGHAT and FQNNGV. The CDR3 has 16 residues. DNA for the CDR3: TGTGCCAGCAGCTTAGAATTAGCCGGGGGGACCTACGAGCAGTACTTC. Its protein is CASSLELAGGTYEQYF.

This clone was found a few times. The CDR3, as DNA: TGTGCCTGGAGTGTGGGTCGCTACGAGCAGTACTTC. Its translation: CAWSVGRYEQYF. V and J are TRBV30 and TRBJ2-7; D is unresolved. In germline, CDR1 is GTSNPN, CDR2 SVGIG (reference sequence). V lost 0 bases to trimming and J lost 3 bases, with 6 bases between them. The CDR3 is 12 amino acids. Full variable domain (remainder filled in from reference TRBV30 and TRBJ2-7): SQTIHQWPATLVQPVGSPLSLECTVEGTSNPNLYWYRQAAGRGLQLLFYSVGIGQISSEVPQNLSASRPQDRQFILSSKKLLLSDSGFYLCAWSVGRYEQYFGPGTRLTVT.

In its sample, this clone is medium-sized (0.01 to 0.1%). The V and J genes are TRBV28 and TRBJ2-3; D unresolved. V lost 5 bases and J 2 bases, leaving 2 bases between the germline ends. CDR1 and CDR2 from the germline V gene are MDHEN and SYDVKM. The CDR3 contains 11 residues. The CDR3 region has the DNA TGTGCCAGCAGTACCACAGATACGCAGTATTTT. Encoded protein: CASSTTDTQYF.

For this clone: At one boundary the junction diverges from the germline segment, which might be a read error. The chain has TRBV10-3 and TRBJ2-2; a weak D match, TRBD1 (6 bases). This CDR3 is 15 amino acids long. Germline CDR1 ENHRY, CDR2 SYGVKD. CDR3 in DNA: TGTGCCACCAGGAGTCCGGGCAGGGGCACCGGGGAGTTGTTTTTT. Its translation: CATRSPGRGTGELFF.

This clone was counted ten times or more. This sequence joins TRBV4-1 and TRBJ2-7, with D hard to call. V was cut by 3 bases and J by 5 bases, with 17 bases left in between. Germline values: CDR1 MGHRA, CDR2 YSYEKL. The CDR3 totals 15 residues. CDR3 bases: TGCGCCAGCAGCCACAGTAGTGAGATGATGAACGAGCAGTACTTC. Translation: CASSHSSEMMNEQYF.

As to this clone: One end of the junction varies from germline; a read error may be responsible. The rearrangement links TRBV10-1 to TRBJ2-1; 9 bases are a match to TRBD2. CDR3 size: 14 residues. CDR1 and CDR2 (germline): WNHNN, SYGVQD (reference sequence). The CDR3 here is CASSGSGRGSEQLF. For the CDR3, the DNA is TGCGCCAGCAGTGGTAGCGGGAGAGGTAGTGAGCAGCTCTTC.

In its sample, this clone was seen many times. The J gene is TRBJ2-5, the V gene TRBV28; TRBD1 aligns across 9 bases. There are 14 residues in the CDR3. Germline V gene sequence: CDR1 MDHEN, CDR2 SYDVKM. J lost 5 bases, V lost 3 bases, and 4 bases had no gene match. The CDR3 DNA sequence: TGTGCCAGCAGTTTTACAGGGGGCAGGGAGACCCAGTACTTC. Amino acid sequence: CASSFTGGRETQYF.

This clone was seen ten or more times. V and J are TRBV4-2 and TRBJ2-1; D might be TRBD1 (6 bases). The germline CDR1 and CDR2 sequences are LGHNA and YNFKEQ. The CDR3 is 17 amino acids. The V end lost 2 bases, the J end lost 0 bases, and 14 bases lay between the germline ends. CDR3 nucleotides: TGTGCCAGCAGCCAACCCGGGACACCGAGCTCCTACAATGAGCAGTTCTTC. It encodes CASSQPGTPSSYNEQFF.

By sample share, this clone is medium-sized (0.01 to 0.1%). This chain connects TRBV6-5 to TRBJ2-1; 8 nucleotides match TRBD2. Germline V gene sequence: CDR1 MNHEY, CDR2 SVGAGI. This CDR3 has 15 residues. Germline trimming cut 3 bases from V and 0 bases from J; bases unmatched to any gene: 1. Here the CDR3 DNA reads TGTGCCAGCAGTTATGGGACTAGCTCCTACAATGAGCAGTTCTTC. Its translation is CASSYGTSSYNEQFF.

In its sample, this clone was seen many times. V usage is TRBV27 and J usage is TRBJ1-5; TRBD1 is a possible D gene (5 bases). V lost 6 bases, J lost 0 bases, and 12 bases lay in between. CDR3 size: 15 residues. Germline V gives CDR1 MNHEY, CDR2 SMNVEV (reference sequence). The CDR3 here is CASSSRRGSNQPQHF. The CDR3 DNA follows: TGTGCCAGCAGCTCCCGAAGGGGTAGCAATCAGCCCCAGCATTTT.

V gene TRBV11-2 combines with J gene TRBJ2-1, with a possible D match to TRBD2 (6 bases). Germline CDR1 and CDR2: SGHAT and FQNNGV. V was shortened by 0 bases and J by 5 bases, with 11 bases between the two germline ends. This CDR3 is built from 15 residues. The CDR3 is CASSLEGGNHNEQFF. As DNA, the CDR3 is TGTGCCAGCAGCTTAGAGGGCGGGAACCACAATGAGCAGTTCTTC.

There are many counts of this clone. V is TRBV27 and J is TRBJ1-4, with no clear D. V was pared by 10 bases and J by 7 bases, with 19 bases between. From germline, CDR1 is MNHEY and CDR2 SMNVEV (reference sequence). This CDR3 has 14 residues. CDR3 nucleotide sequence: TGTGCCACCGCGTTGGCACCTGTTGGTGAAAAACTGTTTTTT. Translated, it gives CATALAPVGEKLFF.

This clone showed up many times. The chain has TRBV18 and TRBJ1-3, with D unresolved. V was cut by 1 base and J by 0 bases, with 19 bases left in between. The CDR3 is 19 residues long. The germline V gene has CDR1 KGHSH and CDR2 LQKENI. The CDR3 sequence is CASSPLGRGSEASGNTIYF. The CDR3 bases are TGTGCCAGCTCACCACTGGGCCGCGGTTCCGAAGCCTCTGGAAACACCATATATTTT.

This clone has a count of ten or more. DNA of the CDR3: TGTGCCAGCTCACCCCAGGGGGCCTACGAGCAGTACTTC. This encodes CASSPQGAYEQYF. The rearrangement joins TRBV18 to TRBJ2-7, with 7 bases matching TRBD1. This CDR3 comprises 13 residues. With 3 bases clipped from V and 2 bases from J, the junction kept 1 base outside the gene matches. Looked up from germline, CDR1 is KGHSH and CDR2 is LQKENI.

Sample share makes this clone medium-sized. The V and J genes are TRBV20-1 and TRBJ2-7, with TRBD1 matching over 9 bases. J was trimmed by 5 bases and V by 3 bases; bases with no gene match: 8. Germline V gives CDR1 DFQATT, CDR2 SNEGSKA (reference sequence). The CDR3 has 14 residues. The CDR3 DNA reads as TGCAGTGCTAGTCAACCGGGACAGGGCCACGAGCAGTACTTC. It specifies CSASQPGQGHEQYF.

The CDR3 reads CASSKVDGPGEKLFF. CDR3 bases: TGTGCCAGCAGTAAGGTGGACGGGCCGGGTGAAAAACTGTTTTTT. The chain joins TRBV6-4 to TRBJ1-4; D gene unclear. This CDR3 contains 15 residues. Germline V CDR1 and CDR2: MRHNA, SNTAGT. Trimming took off 5 bases at V and 7 bases at J, with 17 bases between the two ends.

This sequence joins TRBV6-1 and TRBJ1-2; 9 bases match TRBD1. The junction had 6 bases not matched to a gene; V was cut back by 6 bases and J by 4 bases. Germline values: CDR1 MNHNS, CDR2 SASEGT. The CDR3 runs 14 residues. CDR3 DNA: TGTGCCAGCAGGCGACAGGGGGGAGGCTATGGCTACACCTTC. Translation gives CASRRQGGGYGYTF.

This clone has ten or more counts. The rearrangement joins TRBV7-9 to TRBJ2-1; 12 bases map to TRBD2. Germline lookup yields CDR1 SEHNR and CDR2 FQNEAQ (reference sequence). This CDR3 comprises 16 residues. Trimming removed 5 bases from V and 8 bases from J; junction bases left unmatched: 10. CDR3 coding DNA: TGTGCCAGCAGCACCCTCGGACTAGCGGGATTTGATGAGCAGTTCTTC. Its translation: CASSTLGLAGFDEQFF. Filled out from reference TRBV7-9 and TRBJ2-1, the complete variable domain reads DTGVSQNPRHKITKRGQNVTFRCDPISEHNRLYWYRQTLGQGPEFLTYFQNEAQLEKSRLLSDRFSAERPKGSFSTLEIQRTEQGDSAMYLCASSTLGLAGFDEQFFGPGTRLTVL.

This chain connects TRBV20-1 to TRBJ1-2, with a tentative D call TRBD1 (5 bases). Per the germline V gene, CDR1 is DFQATT and CDR2 is SNEGSKA (reference sequence). The CDR3 runs to 15 residues. V lost 6 bases and J 5 bases, leaving 22 bases between the germline ends. The CDR3 region is CSASDSTGLTYGYTF. The CDR3 nucleotides read TGCAGTGCCAGCGACAGCACGGGCCTAACTTATGGCTACACCTTC.

This clone was detected only a few times. The conserved phenylalanine or tryptophan normally closing the CDR3 is absent here, so this likely arose from a read error. This chain connects TRBV19 to TRBJ1-1; no clear D. Germline V gene lookup returns CDR1 LNHDA and CDR2 SQIVND (reference sequence). The CDR3 is 13 residues long. As DNA, the CDR3 is TGCGCCAGTAGTAATGCCCTGAACACTGAAGCTTTCCTT. It codes for CASSNALNTEAFL.

The chain employs TRBV2 and TRBJ2-1, with D possibly TRBD1 on 5 matching bases. Germline CDR1 reads SNHLY; CDR2 reads FYNNEI. The V end was cut by 3 bases, the J end by 4 bases, with 16 bases between. The CDR3 has 16 amino acids. In nucleotides, the CDR3 is TGTGCCAGCAGTGAGTTACAGGCATCCCTTTACAATGAGCAGTTCTTC. Its protein is CASSELQASLYNEQFF.

This clone was counted at least ten times. The CDR3 loop reads CASGVDMNSPLHF. The CDR3 bases are TGTGCCAGCGGGGTGGACATGAATTCACCCCTCCACTTT. The chain couples TRBV7-2 to TRBJ1-6, with D maybe TRBD1 (5 bases). CDR1 SGHTA and CDR2 FQGNSA come from the germline V gene. This CDR3 is 13 amino acids long. V was trimmed by 8 bases and J by 7 bases, leaving 12 bases between them.